The 19 T cell receptor beta chains reported below all come from one sample, sequenced in a study of cytotoxic CD8 clonotypes in ibrutinib-treated CLL. Repertoires were generated with immunoSEQ multiplex PCR, while TCRdb's copy carries only in-frame clones and drops some. The sample holds approximately 57,000 clones, 50% to 70% seen once. Sequenced here: PBMCs, sampled after 24 months of ibrutinib treatment. The receptors originated from a human donor with chronic lymphocytic leukemia.

The chain has TRBV7-9 and TRBJ2-3; weak D call: TRBD2 (5 bases). The CDR3 covers 13 residues. Germline lookup yields CDR1 SEHNR and CDR2 FQNEAQ (reference sequence). V was pared by 5 bases and J by 9 bases, with 15 bases between. CDR3 protein: CASSADFLGTQYF. In DNA form, the CDR3 reads TGTGCCAGCAGCGCGGACTTCCTGGGGACGCAGTATTTT. Full variable domain (remainder filled in from reference TRBV7-9 and TRBJ2-3): DTGVSQNPRHKITKRGQNVTFRCDPISEHNRLYWYRQTLGQGPEFLTYFQNEAQLEKSRLLSDRFSAERPKGSFSTLEIQRTEQGDSAMYLCASSADFLGTQYFGPGTRLTVL.

Ten or more counts support this clone. This chain joins TRBV28 and TRBJ1-2; D is unclear. V gave up 8 bases and J gave up 8 bases, with 12 bases separating them. The CDR3 contains 11 residues. Per germline, CDR1 MDHEN and CDR2 SYDVKM. The CDR3 spells CASSSARGYTF. CDR3 DNA sequence: TGTGCCAGCTCGTCGGCAAGGGGCTACACCTTC.

The chain has TRBV6-5 and TRBJ2-5; weak D call: TRBD1 (7 bases). The CDR3 is 15 amino acids. Trimming left V 6 bases short and J 5 bases short, with 19 bases between. Germline loops: CDR1 MNHEY, CDR2 SVGAGI. CDR3 amino acids: CASRRTGLAGETQYF. In DNA form, the CDR3 reads TGTGCCAGCAGAAGGACAGGCCTCGCGGGGGAGACCCAGTACTTC.

The V gene is TRBV15, the J gene TRBJ1-2; D remains ambiguous. CDR3 length: 15 amino acids. Germline V CDR1 and CDR2: LNHNV, YYDKDF (reference sequence). V lost 0 bases to trimming and J lost 5 bases, with 13 bases between them. CDR3 DNA: TGTGCCACCAGCAGAGATCAAGAGGGAAGGTATGGCTACACCTTC. It yields the protein CATSRDQEGRYGYTF. The entire variable domain, with the rest obtained from reference TRBV15 and TRBJ1-2, is as follows: DAMVIQNPRYQVTQFGKPVTLSCSQTLNHNVMYWYQQKSSQAPKLLFHYYDKDFNNEADTPDNFQSRRPNTSFCFLDIRSPGLGDTAMYLCATSRDQEGRYGYTFGSGTRLTVV.

This clone has ten or more counts. The V call is TRBV5-1, the J call TRBJ2-2; D not certain. The CDR3 is made up of 15 amino acids. Deletions cut 1 base from V and 4 bases from J, with 11 bases between. Germline assignment: CDR1 SGHRS and CDR2 YFSETQ. For the CDR3, the DNA is TGCGCCAGCAGCTTGCTAACCGGGCTCACCGGGGAGCTGTTTTTT. Its translation is CASSLLTGLTGELFF.

The chain is built from TRBV6-5 and TRBJ2-2; D remains ambiguous. V shed 6 bases and J shed 6 bases, with 14 bases lying between them. CDR1 is MNHEY, CDR2 SVGAGI, per germline. The CDR3 consists of 14 residues. The CDR3 is CASSLGRAPGELFF. The CDR3 DNA reads as TGTGCCAGCAGCCTCGGACGGGCCCCCGGGGAGCTGTTTTTT.

The rearrangement joins TRBV28 to TRBJ2-7; D gene unclear. V was shortened by 3 bases and J by 4 bases, with 10 bases between the two germline ends. CDR1 is MDHEN, CDR2 SYDVKM, per germline. The CDR3 covers 13 residues. For the CDR3, the DNA is TGTGCCAGCAGTTTTCGGATCGTGTACGAGCAGTACTTC. Translated: CASSFRIVYEQYF.

The rearrangement uses TRBV28 and TRBJ2-1, with TRBD2 matching over 7 bases. V was clipped by 7 bases and J by 4 bases; unmatched bases: 7. CDR1 is MDHEN, CDR2 SYDVKM, per germline. The CDR3 runs to 14 residues. CDR3 sequence (DNA): TGTGCCAGCATTGGGGGGGTATCATACAATGAGCAGTTCTTC. It yields the protein CASIGGVSYNEQFF.

J is TRBJ2-7 and V is TRBV7-9; TRBD2 matches 8 bases. The germline gives CDR1 SEHNR, CDR2 FQNEAQ (reference sequence). The CDR3 spans 15 residues. J gave up 6 bases and V 1 base, and 8 bases lay outside the gene matches. The CDR3 nucleotides read TGTGCCAGCAGCTTAGTAAGCGGGAGCTGGGGCGAGCAGTACTTC. Translated: CASSLVSGSWGEQYF.

The DNA of the CDR3 is TGTGCCAGCAGTCTCGGGGTGGAAAATTCACCCCTCCACTTT. Translated: CASSLGVENSPLHF. The chain couples TRBV5-4 to TRBJ1-6; D gene uncertain. The CDR3 totals 14 residues. From germline, CDR1 is SGHNT and CDR2 YYREEE (reference sequence). V lost 5 bases to trimming and J lost 7 bases, with 13 bases between them.

The gene calls are TRBV27 and TRBJ2-7; 7 bases are shared with TRBD2. This CDR3 is built from 12 residues. The trim removed 8 bases at V and 7 bases at J, leaving 8 bases unmatched. Germline lookup yields CDR1 MNHEY and CDR2 SMNVEV (reference sequence). CDR3 nucleotides: TGTGCCAGCCTGTCGGTGGGGGGGGAGCAGTACGTC. It encodes CASLSVGGEQYV.

The chain combines TRBV28 with TRBJ1-2, with a possible D match to TRBD1 (6 bases). The germline CDR1 and CDR2 sequences are MDHEN and SYDVKM. V was clipped by 5 bases and J by 4 bases, with 14 bases between them. This CDR3 comprises 14 residues. The CDR3 region is CASSLTGGFYGYTF. The DNA for the CDR3 is TGTGCCAGCAGTCTGACGGGGGGCTTCTATGGCTACACCTTC.

The rearrangement joins TRBV6-5 to TRBJ2-1; 7 positions match TRBD2. Germline V lookup: CDR1 MNHEY, CDR2 SVGAGI. The CDR3 length is 15 residues. V lost 4 bases and J lost 0; bases outside the gene matches: 3. The CDR3 nucleotides are TGTGCCAGCAGTTCAGCGGGACGCTCCTACAATGAGCAGTTCTTC. Its translation is CASSSAGRSYNEQFF.

The chain uses TRBV5-1 and TRBJ1-1, with D possibly being TRBD1 (5 bases). Germline V gene lookup returns CDR1 SGHRS and CDR2 YFSETQ. The CDR3 runs 14 residues. V was trimmed by 2 bases and J by 0 bases, leaving 8 bases between them. CDR3 DNA sequence: TGCGCCAGCAGCTTAGGGGCCCTGAACACTGAAGCTTTCTTT. Its protein is CASSLGALNTEAFF.

The gene calls are TRBV9 and TRBJ2-3, with unresolved D. The CDR3 has 14 amino acids. V dropped 1 base and J dropped 1 base, with 7 bases sitting between them. Germline values: CDR1 SGDLS, CDR2 YYNGEE. The DNA of the CDR3 is TGTGCCAGCAGCGTACGGATCGGCACAGATACGCAGTATTTT. The encoded protein is CASSVRIGTDTQYF.

As for this clone: This sample includes further DNA sequences coding for the same CDR3. The chain joins TRBV18 to TRBJ1-1, with 8 nucleotides matching TRBD1. The germline gives CDR1 KGHSH, CDR2 LQKENI. The CDR3 sequence is 13 residues long. V gave up 6 bases and J gave up 2 bases; unmatched junction bases: 2. CDR3 protein: CASSQGANTEAFF. As DNA, the CDR3 is TGTGCCAGCTCGCAGGGGGCTAACACTGAAGCTTTCTTT. Full variable domain (missing parts from reference TRBV18 and TRBJ1-1): NAGVMQNPRHLVRRRGQEARLRCSPMKGHSHVYWYRQLPEEGLKFMVYLQKENIIDESGMPKERFSAEFPKEGPSILRIQQVVRGDSAAYFCASSQGANTEAFFGQGTRLTVV.

The rearrangement joins TRBV7-2 to TRBJ2-1; 7 nucleotides match TRBD2. The V gene's germline CDR1 is SGHTA and CDR2 FQGNSA. Losses at the gene ends were 5 bases for V and 6 bases for J; bases not matched to a gene: 7. The CDR3 is 14 residues long. The CDR3 sequence is CASSPRTSFNEQFF. The CDR3 DNA is TGTGCCAGCAGCCCCCGGACTAGTTTCAATGAGCAGTTCTTC.

The rearrangement uses TRBV19 and TRBJ2-7, with 7 bases matching TRBD2. The CDR3 contains 14 residues. Unmatched junction bases numbered 5, after V lost 5 bases and J lost 1 base. Germline V CDR1 and CDR2: LNHDA, SQIVND (reference sequence). CDR3 residues: CASSRTRTSYEQYF. CDR3 sequence (DNA): TGTGCCAGTAGTCGGACTAGGACTTCCTACGAGCAGTACTTC.

The CDR3 sequence is CATSESRIAGGEQFF. Written as DNA, the CDR3 is TGTGCCACCAGCGAGAGCCGAATAGCGGGAGGAGAGCAGTTCTTC. J is TRBJ2-1 and V is TRBV15; 10 bases map to TRBD2. The CDR3 has 15 residues. Germline-derived CDR1 and CDR2 are LNHNV and YYDKDF (reference sequence). The junction had 11 bases not matched to a gene; V was cut back by 5 bases and J by 10 bases. Together with reference TRBV15 and TRBJ2-1, the CDR3 gives the full variable domain: DAMVIQNPRYQVTQFGKPVTLSCSQTLNHNVMYWYQQKSSQAPKLLFHYYDKDFNNEADTPDNFQSRRPNTSFCFLDIRSPGLGDTAMYLCATSESRIAGGEQFFGPGTRLTVL.